Shown below are 9 T cell receptor beta chains from a single sample sequenced in a study of PD-L1 blockade in urothelial cancer. TCRdb's table, derived via immunoSEQ multiplex PCR, lists solely in-frame clones and lacks some. Of some 51,000 clones listed, roughly 91% are singletons. Regarding time point: peripheral blood 6 weeks after treatment start. The sample in question was PBMCs, obtained around atezolizumab (anti-PD-L1) treatment. These receptors all come from a man aged 60 to 75 with urothelial cancer.

V usage is TRBV5-8 and J usage is TRBJ2-7, with D maybe TRBD2 (6 bases). The V gene's germline CDR1 is SGHTS and CDR2 YDEGEE. Trimming cost V 0 bases and J 2 bases, with 15 bases left between them. The CDR3 extends over 16 amino acids. CDR3 residues: CASSLAGAGKTYEQYF. Here the CDR3 DNA reads TGTGCCAGCAGCTTGGCGGGAGCCGGAAAGACCTACGAGCAGTACTTC. Looking up the rest from reference TRBV5-8 and TRBJ2-7 gives the full variable domain: EAGVTQSPTHLIKTRGQQATLRCSPISGHTSVYWYQQALGLGLQFLLWYDEGEERNRGNFPPRFSGRQFPNYSSELNVNALELEDSALYLCASSLAGAGKTYEQYFGPGTRLTVT.

CDR3 DNA: TGTGCCTGGAGTGTACGCGCTAGCGGAATCACAGATACGCAGTATTTT. It is translated as CAWSVRASGITDTQYF. The chain couples TRBV30 to TRBJ2-3; 7 nucleotides match TRBD2. Trimming at V came to 0 bases and at J to 2 bases, leaving 8 bases not matched to a gene. The CDR3 has 16 residues. From germline, CDR1 is GTSNPN and CDR2 SVGIG (reference sequence).

This chain connects TRBV2 to TRBJ1-1; a possible D gene is TRBD1 (5 bases). The germline CDR1 and CDR2 sequences are SNHLY and FYNNEI. CDR3 length: 14 residues. The ends were cut back, 5 bases at V and 1 base at J, with 11 bases in the middle. CDR3 sequence: CASSPRRGNTEAFF. CDR3 coding DNA: TGTGCCAGCAGTCCCAGGAGGGGGAACACTGAAGCTTTCTTT.

The table lists this clone with a few counts. The genes are TRBV25-1 and TRBJ1-6; tentatively, D is TRBD1 (5 bases). With 4 bases removed from V and 10 bases from J, the gap between germline ends came to 11 bases. Germline loops: CDR1 MGHDK, CDR2 SYGVNS. There are 13 residues in the CDR3. In nucleotides, the CDR3 is TGTGCCAGCAGTGGGCGAGACAGCTCACCCCTCCACTTT. It codes for CASSGRDSSPLHF.

The gene calls are TRBV28 and TRBJ1-2; 8 bases are shared with TRBD1. Germline lookup yields CDR1 MDHEN and CDR2 SYDVKM. The CDR3 consists of 13 residues. Trimming took 6 bases from V and 5 from J; bases not matched to a gene: 5. The CDR3 is CASSTGGIYGYTF. CDR3 DNA sequence: TGTGCCAGCAGCACAGGGGGAATATATGGCTACACCTTC.

This chain joins TRBV7-2 and TRBJ1-2; D is possibly TRBD1 (6 bases). V was cut by 2 bases and J by 2 bases, with 18 bases left in between. Germline CDR1 SGHTA, CDR2 FQGNSA. The CDR3 spans 17 residues. CDR3 region: CASSLMISGTTNYGYTF. The CDR3 DNA is TGTGCCAGCAGCTTAATGATCAGCGGGACAACGAACTATGGCTACACCTTC.

The chain uses TRBV9 and TRBJ1-1; D uncertain. This CDR3 region has 13 residues. Germline CDR1 is SGDLS and CDR2 is YYNGEE. V was shortened by 0 bases and J by 4 bases, with 7 bases between the two germline ends. The CDR3 bases are TGTGCCAGCAGCGTAGATGGGAGCACTGAAGCTTTCTTT. Translated: CASSVDGSTEAFF.

J is TRBJ2-3 and V is TRBV28, with 13 bases lining up with TRBD2. Germline CDR1 and CDR2: MDHEN and SYDVKM. V was clipped by 4 bases and J by 3 bases; unmatched bases: 7. The CDR3 has 17 residues. The CDR3 bases are TGTGCCAGCAGTTCTCGGACTAGCGGGAGAGGGACAGATACGCAGTATTTT. Translated: CASSSRTSGRGTDTQYF.

V and J are TRBV5-1 and TRBJ1-1, with TRBD1 matching 7 bases. CDR1 and CDR2 from the germline V gene are SGHRS and YFSETQ. With V trimmed by 4 bases and J by 2 bases, 11 bases remained unmatched. The CDR3 covers 16 residues. CDR3 in amino acids: CASSKDRTGLNTEAFF. The DNA for the CDR3 is TGCGCCAGCAGCAAAGACCGGACAGGACTAAACACTGAAGCTTTCTTT.